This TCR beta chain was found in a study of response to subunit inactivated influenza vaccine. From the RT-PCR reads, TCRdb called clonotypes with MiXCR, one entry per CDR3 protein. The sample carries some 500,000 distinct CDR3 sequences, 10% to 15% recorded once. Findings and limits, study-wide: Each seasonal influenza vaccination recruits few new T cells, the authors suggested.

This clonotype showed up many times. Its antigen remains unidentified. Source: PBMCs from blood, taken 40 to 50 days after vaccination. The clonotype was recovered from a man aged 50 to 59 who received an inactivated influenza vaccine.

In DNA, the CDR3 is TGTGCCATCAGGCCGGGACAGGGCTACGAGCAGTACTTC. This gives the protein CAIRPGQGYEQYF. The chain employs TRBV10-3 and TRBJ2-7, with 9 bases that match TRBD1. The CDR3 extends over 13 amino acids. Germline CDR1 and CDR2: ENHRY and SYGVKD. Losses at the gene ends were 6 bases for V and 3 bases for J; bases not matched to a gene: 3.